This entry concerns a single TCR beta chain. These data come from a study of T cell responses to AZD1222 COVID-19 vaccine. V lost 6 bases and J lost 6; bases outside the gene matches: 6. Germline V gene data show CDR1 as MNHEY and CDR2 as SMNVEV (reference sequence). This CDR3 has 14 residues. This table comes from immunoSEQ multiplex PCR, and its TCRdb copy is limited to in-frame clones, with some not included. The data show more than 150,000 clones, 85% to 95% seen once. The origin of this receptor is an adult who received the AZD1222 COVID-19 vaccine. The sample was peripheral blood, taken 28 days after the second AZD1222 dose. The rearrangement uses TRBV27 and TRBJ1-4, with 8 bases that match TRBD1. The CDR3 region is CASRPDRADEKLFF. The DNA for the CDR3 is TGTGCCAGCAGGCCGGACAGGGCGGATGAAAAACTGTTTTTT.